The 27 T cell receptor beta chains below were found in one sample sequenced in a study of T cells in Graves' hyperthyroidism and ophthalmopathy. Regions amplified from RNA transcripts were the TCR beta CDR3 regions. Initially, a first-round RT-PCR of the TCR CDR3 employed the HTBI primer set. MiXCR, run by TCRdb on the multiplex PCR reads, gives a single entry per CDR3 protein. The table has some 580,000 distinct CDR3 sequences, more than 15% seen once. Input material: blood. The source is a woman between 40 and 55 years old with Graves' ophthalmopathy.

This clonotype was detected ten times or more. The genes are TRBV10-1 and TRBJ2-2; D might be TRBD1 (6 bases). Germline V gene sequence: CDR1 WNHNN, CDR2 SYGVQD (reference sequence). V lost 4 bases to trimming and J lost 3 bases, with 9 bases between them. The CDR3 sequence is 14 residues long. The CDR3 nucleotides are TGCGCCAGCAGTGCCCAGGGGTACACCGGGGAGCTGTTTTTT. It specifies CASSAQGYTGELFF.

This clonotype has just a few counts. V usage is TRBV24-1 and J usage is TRBJ2-7; D may be TRBD1 (5 bases). Trimming shortened V by 6 bases and J by 3 bases, and 5 bases separated the two germline ends. This CDR3 region has 11 residues. Germline V lookup: CDR1 KGHDR, CDR2 SFDVKD. The chain's CDR3 is CATSRGYEQYF. For the CDR3, the DNA is TGTGCCACCAGTAGGGGCTACGAGCAGTACTTC.

This clonotype occurred many times. V is TRBV12-3 or TRBV12-4 and J is TRBJ1-5, with D possibly matching TRBD1 (6 bases). V was trimmed by 3 bases and J by 2 bases, leaving 8 bases between them. This CDR3 comprises 14 residues. The CDR3 sequence: CASSFSGGNQPQHF. CDR3 bases: TGTGCCAGCAGTTTTTCAGGGGGCAATCAGCCCCAGCATTTT.

This clonotype occurred many times. V gene TRBV2 combines with J gene TRBJ2-3, with D unclear. The CDR3 runs to 12 residues. The germline V gene encodes CDR1 SNHLY and CDR2 FYNNEI. V lost 1 base to trimming and J lost 7 bases, with 6 bases between them. The CDR3 nucleotides are TGTGCCAGCAGTGAAGTAGGAAATACGCAGTATTTT. Its translation: CASSEVGNTQYF.

This clonotype was picked up many times. The V call is TRBV5-5, the J call TRBJ2-1, with unresolved D. The CDR3 is 15 residues long. V was cut by 0 bases and J by 5 bases, with 12 bases left in between. In germline, CDR1 is SGHKS, CDR2 YYEKEE (reference sequence). The CDR3: CASSLGLGIDNEQFF. In nucleotides, the CDR3 is TGTGCCAGCAGCTTGGGGCTGGGAATTGACAATGAGCAGTTCTTC. The full variable domain, completed using reference TRBV5-5 and TRBJ2-1, is DAGVTQSPTHLIKTRGQQVTLRCSPISGHKSVSWYQQVLGQGPQFIFQYYEKEERGRGNFPDRFSARQFPNYSSELNVNALLLGDSALYLCASSLGLGIDNEQFFGPGTRLTVL.

Worth noting for this clonotype: The junction departs from the called germline gene at one end, perhaps through a read error. The chain carries TRBV6-1 and TRBJ2-5; tentative D call: TRBD1 (5 bases). The CDR3 is 15 residues long. Germline V lookup: CDR1 MNHNS, CDR2 SASEGT. CDR3 in amino acids: CASSESGADQEPQYF. The CDR3, as DNA: TGTGCCAGCAGTGAAAGTGGGGCAGACCAAGAGCCCCAGTACTTC.

Ten or more counts support this clonotype. The V gene is TRBV2, the J gene TRBJ2-2, with a weak D call TRBD1 (5 bases). CDR3 length: 14 residues. V lost 3 bases, J lost 0 bases, and 5 bases lay in between. CDR1 is SNHLY and CDR2 is FYNNEI in the germline V gene. In nucleotides, the CDR3 is TGTGCCAGCAGTGACAGGGCGAACACCGGGGAGCTGTTTTTT. It specifies CASSDRANTGELFF.

Ten or more counts support this clonotype. This chain links TRBV18 with TRBJ2-1; 12 bases align to TRBD2. Per germline, CDR1 KGHSH and CDR2 LQKENI. V gave up 2 bases and J gave up 5 bases; unmatched junction bases: 1. The CDR3 has 15 amino acids. This CDR3 is CASSPRTSGNNEQFF. For the CDR3, the DNA is TGTGCCAGCTCACCAAGGACTAGCGGGAACAATGAGCAGTTCTTC. Full variable domain (remainder filled in from reference TRBV18 and TRBJ2-1): NAGVMQNPRHLVRRRGQEARLRCSPMKGHSHVYWYRQLPEEGLKFMVYLQKENIIDESGMPKERFSAEFPKEGPSILRIQQVVRGDSAAYFCASSPRTSGNNEQFFGPGTRLTVL.

This clonotype was seen a handful of times. The V gene is TRBV4-1, the J gene TRBJ2-3, with no clear D. The germline gives CDR1 MGHRA, CDR2 YSYEKL. The CDR3 extends over 12 amino acids. V was shortened by 6 bases and J by 5 bases, with 9 bases between the two germline ends. The CDR3 bases are TGCGCCAGCAGTCGACTGGGAGATACGCAGTATTTT. It translates to CASSRLGDTQYF.

This clonotype was found many times. The chain employs TRBV7-9 and TRBJ1-1; D gene unclear. The CDR3 contains 13 residues. The germline CDR1 and CDR2 sequences are SEHNR and FQNEAQ (reference sequence). V gave up 5 bases and J gave up 4 bases, with 11 bases separating them. Here the CDR3 reads CASSGLVGTEAFF. In DNA form, the CDR3 reads TGTGCCAGCAGCGGACTCGTGGGCACTGAAGCTTTCTTT.

There are many counts of this clonotype. The rearrangement links TRBV7-9 to TRBJ2-7; tentatively, D is TRBD2 (5 bases). The V gene lost 3 bases and the J gene lost 6 bases, with 9 bases spanning the gap. CDR1 and CDR2 (germline): SEHNR, FQNEAQ (reference sequence). This CDR3 comprises 12 residues. This chain's CDR3 is CASSFGLAEQYF. DNA for the CDR3: TGTGCCAGCAGCTTTGGACTCGCCGAGCAGTACTTC.

This clonotype came up a few times. This chain joins TRBV5-1 and TRBJ1-3; TRBD1 agrees at 8 bases. CDR3 length: 15 amino acids. The V gene's germline CDR1 is SGHRS and CDR2 YFSETQ. V dropped 5 bases and J dropped 3; count of bases not matched to a gene: 7. CDR3 region: CASRTGQGVGNTIYF. The DNA of the CDR3 is TGCGCCAGCAGGACCGGACAGGGTGTTGGAAACACCATATATTTT.

CDR3 amino acids: CASRNGGPGEQFF. The CDR3 region has the DNA TGTGCCAGCAGAAATGGGGGGCCCGGTGAGCAGTTCTTC. The chain has TRBV3-1 and TRBJ2-1, with D possibly being TRBD1 or TRBD2 (6 bases each). The V end lost 6 bases, the J end lost 9 bases, and 15 bases lay between the germline ends. Germline loops: CDR1 LGHDT, CDR2 YNNKEL (reference sequence). This CDR3 has 13 amino acids.

At least ten counts were recorded for this clonotype. The V and J genes are TRBV4-2 and TRBJ2-7, with 9 bases aligning to TRBD1. Looked up from germline, CDR1 is LGHNA and CDR2 is YNFKEQ. The CDR3 totals 15 residues. J lost 6 bases, V lost 0 bases, and 6 bases had no gene match. The CDR3 DNA reads as TGTGCCAGCAGCCAAGAAGGGACAGGGCGGTCCGAGCAGTACTTC. Protein: CASSQEGTGRSEQYF.

This clonotype was seen more than once but under ten times. The chain recombines TRBV7-2 with TRBJ2-7; possible D gene TRBD2, 6 bases. V lost 2 bases, J lost 4 bases, and 18 bases lay in between. The CDR3 loop spans 16 amino acids. Germline V CDR1 and CDR2: SGHTA, FQGNSA. The CDR3 region is CASSLHGEVLVYEQYF. DNA for the CDR3: TGTGCCAGCAGCTTACATGGGGAGGTGCTAGTTTACGAGCAGTACTTC.

This clonotype was seen ten or more times. The chain recombines TRBV30 with TRBJ2-7; D might be TRBD1 or TRBD2, each matching 5 bases. The CDR3 is 14 amino acids. V lost 0 bases, J lost 6 bases, and 15 bases lay in between. The germline V gene encodes CDR1 GTSNPN and CDR2 SVGIG (reference sequence). The DNA for the CDR3 is TGTGCCTGGAGTGTACACGCGTGGGGGTTCGAGCAGTACTTC. This codes for CAWSVHAWGFEQYF. The variable domain in full, completed from reference TRBV30 and TRBJ2-7, reads SQTIHQWPATLVQPVGSPLSLECTVEGTSNPNLYWYRQAAGRGLQLLFYSVGIGQISSEVPQNLSASRPQDRQFILSSKKLLLSDSGFYLCAWSVHAWGFEQYFGPGTRLTVT.

This chain joins TRBV19 and TRBJ2-2; 8 positions match TRBD2. The junction had 8 bases not matched to a gene; V was cut back by 3 bases and J by 5 bases. The germline gives CDR1 LNHDA, CDR2 SQIVND (reference sequence). This CDR3 region has 16 residues. The CDR3 DNA sequence: TGTGCCAGTAGTATGGGGAGACTAGCGTCAACCGGGGAGCTGTTTTTT. This sequence encodes CASSMGRLASTGELFF.

The genes are TRBV20-1 and TRBJ2-5; 12 positions match TRBD1. V was pared by 2 bases and J by 6 bases, with 7 bases of the junction left unmatched. Looked up from germline, CDR1 is DFQATT and CDR2 is SNEGSKA (reference sequence). The CDR3 runs 15 residues. The CDR3 sequence is CSARIPGQGAKTQYF. DNA for the CDR3: TGCAGTGCTAGAATTCCGGGACAGGGGGCGAAGACCCAGTACTTC.

The rearrangement uses TRBV28 and TRBJ1-5; no reliable D call. This CDR3 has 14 amino acids. Between the trimmed V and J ends, which lost 2 bases and 10 bases, there was a span of 15 bases. CDR1 is MDHEN, CDR2 SYDVKM, per germline. This chain's CDR3 is CASSLAAGIGPQHF. Written as DNA, the CDR3 is TGTGCCAGCAGTTTAGCAGCGGGGATCGGACCCCAGCATTTT. Full variable domain (outside the CDR3, taken from reference TRBV28 and TRBJ1-5): DVKVTQSSRYLVKRTGEKVFLECVQDMDHENMFWYRQDPGLGLRLIYFSYDVKMKEKGDIPEGYSVSREKKERFSLILESASTNQTSMYLCASSLAAGIGPQHFGDGTRLSIL.

V and J are TRBV2 and TRBJ2-4, with 7 bases fitting TRBD1. CDR3 length: 16 residues. With 7 bases clipped from V and 4 bases from J, the junction kept 13 bases outside the gene matches. The germline gives CDR1 SNHLY, CDR2 FYNNEI. The CDR3 bases are TGTGCCAGCATCGAAGGGGGACAGCCTCTAAAAAACATTCAGTACTTC. This codes for CASIEGGQPLKNIQYF. The complete variable domain, with remaining parts taken from reference TRBV2 and TRBJ2-4, reads EPEVTQTPSHQVTQMGQEVILRCVPISNHLYFYWYRQILGQKVEFLVSFYNNEISEKSEIFDDQFSVERPDGSNFTLKIRSTKLEDSAMYFCASIEGGQPLKNIQYFGAGTRLSVL.

This clonotype was counted only a few times. V gene TRBV20-1 combines with J gene TRBJ1-5; TRBD1 might be the D (6 bases). Trimming cost V 3 bases and J 5 bases, with 8 bases left between them. CDR1 and CDR2 from the germline V gene are DFQATT and SNEGSKA (reference sequence). This CDR3 comprises 12 residues. CDR3: CSASQGHQPQHF. CDR3 nucleotide sequence: TGCAGTGCTAGTCAGGGGCATCAGCCCCAGCATTTT.

This clonotype occurred a few times. V and J are TRBV20-1 and TRBJ2-1; D tentatively fits TRBD1 or TRBD2 (5 bases each). V lost 0 bases and J lost 9, with 24 bases in between. The CDR3 has 17 amino acids. Germline V gene data show CDR1 as DFQATT and CDR2 as SNEGSKA (reference sequence). The CDR3 spells CSARDEWGRRPSSEQFF. CDR3 nucleotide sequence: TGCAGTGCTAGAGATGAGTGGGGACGTCGACCGAGCTCTGAGCAGTTCTTC.

The chain is built from TRBV5-8 and TRBJ2-7, with D perhaps assigned TRBD1 or TRBD2 (5 bases each). From germline, CDR1 is SGHTS and CDR2 YDEGEE. There are 13 residues in the CDR3. Trimming removed 4 bases at V and 3 bases at J, with 11 bases between. The CDR3: CASSLGDHYEQYF. CDR3 DNA: TGTGCCAGCAGCCTGGGGGACCACTACGAGCAGTACTTC.

This clonotype was counted many times. The CDR3 region is CASSGLAGPSSYNEQFF. Here the CDR3 DNA reads TGCGCCAGCAGCGGACTAGCGGGACCGAGCTCCTACAATGAGCAGTTCTTC. The chain has TRBV5-1 and TRBJ2-1; 12 positions match TRBD2. The CDR3 is made up of 17 amino acids. CDR1 and CDR2 from the germline V gene are SGHRS and YFSETQ. The V and J ends lost 4 bases and 0 bases, in that order; junction bases with no gene match: 5. Combining the CDR3 with reference TRBV5-1 and TRBJ2-1 gives the whole variable domain KAGVTQTPRYLIKTRGQQVTLSCSPISGHRSVSWYQQTPGQGLQFLFEYFSETQRNKGNFPGRFSGRQFSNSRSEMNVSTLELGDSALYLCASSGLAGPSSYNEQFFGPGTRLTVL.

The chain combines TRBV12-5 with TRBJ2-1; TRBD2 aligns across 7 bases. Germline CDR1 and CDR2: LGHNT and FRNRAP. The V segment lost 3 bases and the J segment 8 bases; nucleotides outside the gene matches: 10. There are 15 residues in the CDR3. The CDR3 nucleotides read TGTGCTAGTGGTTTCGGATTAGCGGGCATAGATGAGCAGTTCTTC. Its translation is CASGFGLAGIDEQFF.

This clonotype was detected ten times or more. This chain links TRBV18 with TRBJ1-4; no reliable D call. Germline values: CDR1 KGHSH, CDR2 LQKENI. V was shortened by 6 bases and J by 0 bases, with 8 bases between the two germline ends. This CDR3 spans 14 amino acids. The CDR3 sequence is CASSPGATNEKLFF. The CDR3, as DNA: TGTGCCAGCTCGCCAGGTGCAACTAATGAAAAACTGTTTTTT.

This clonotype was counted at least ten times. The gene calls are TRBV20-1 and TRBJ2-1, with D possibly TRBD2 on 7 matching bases. Trimming pared 6 bases from V and 6 bases from J, leaving 12 bases between. Germline V lookup: CDR1 DFQATT, CDR2 SNEGSKA (reference sequence). CDR3 length: 12 amino acids. The chain's CDR3 is CSASGGFNEQFF. The CDR3 DNA is TGCAGTGCCTCGGGGGGCTTCAATGAGCAGTTCTTC.